This T cell receptor (beta chain) was obtained from a study of CD8+CD57+ T cells in acquired aplastic anemia. The wider study: Reads per healthy sample averaged around 10 million (CD4+) and 11.0 million (CD8+).

The study's findings and limits: A significant difference in CD8+ Simpson's diversity between patients and controls was not found. About 29 sequences, all CD8+ CDR3, were shared between patients and controls.

This clonotype has at least ten counts. No antigen is known for it. Researchers used genomic DNA as the template to profile TCR beta VDJ and CDR3. TCRdb reprocessed the reads with MiXCR, giving one entry per CDR3 protein. The table shows some 82,000 distinct CDR3 sequences, with under 50% occurring only once. V lost 5 bases, J lost 3 bases, and 20 bases lay in between. Germline lookup yields CDR1 SGHDN and CDR2 FVKESK. The CDR3 has 16 amino acids. Sequenced sample: sorted CD4+, CD8+, or CD8+CD57+ T cells (not recorded which) from PBMCs. This clonotype was obtained from a human donor in good health, serving as a control. V usage is TRBV14 and J usage is TRBJ2-7; the D gene is possibly TRBD1 (6 bases). The CDR3 DNA follows: TGTGCCAGCAGCTACGGAGGACCCAGCAGGGGCTACGAGCAGTACTTC. Translated, it gives CASSYGGPSRGYEQYF.